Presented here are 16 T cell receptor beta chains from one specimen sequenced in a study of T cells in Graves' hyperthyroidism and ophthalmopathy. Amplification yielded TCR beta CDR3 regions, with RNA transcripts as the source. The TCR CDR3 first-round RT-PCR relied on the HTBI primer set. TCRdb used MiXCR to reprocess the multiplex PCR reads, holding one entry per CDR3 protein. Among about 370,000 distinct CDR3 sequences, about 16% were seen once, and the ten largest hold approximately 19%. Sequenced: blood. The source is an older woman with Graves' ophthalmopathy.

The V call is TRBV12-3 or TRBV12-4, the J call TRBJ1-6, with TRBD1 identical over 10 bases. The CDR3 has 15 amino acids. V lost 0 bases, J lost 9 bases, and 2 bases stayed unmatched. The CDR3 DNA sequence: TGTGCCAGCAGTTTAGCGGGACAGGGGAGTTCACCCCTCCACTTT. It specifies CASSLAGQGSSPLHF.

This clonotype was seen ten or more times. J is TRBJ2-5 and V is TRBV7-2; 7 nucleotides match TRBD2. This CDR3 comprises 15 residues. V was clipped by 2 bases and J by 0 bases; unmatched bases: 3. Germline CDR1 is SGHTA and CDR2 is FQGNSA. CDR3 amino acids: CASSLQRGYQETQYF. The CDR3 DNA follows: TGTGCCAGCAGCTTACAGCGGGGATACCAAGAGACCCAGTACTTC.

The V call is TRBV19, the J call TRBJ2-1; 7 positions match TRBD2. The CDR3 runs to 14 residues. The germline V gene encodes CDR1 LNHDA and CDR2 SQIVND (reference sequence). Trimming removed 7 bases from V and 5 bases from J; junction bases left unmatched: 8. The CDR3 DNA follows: TGTGCCAGTACGATGGGAGGGCCCCACAATGAGCAGTTCTTC. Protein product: CASTMGGPHNEQFF.

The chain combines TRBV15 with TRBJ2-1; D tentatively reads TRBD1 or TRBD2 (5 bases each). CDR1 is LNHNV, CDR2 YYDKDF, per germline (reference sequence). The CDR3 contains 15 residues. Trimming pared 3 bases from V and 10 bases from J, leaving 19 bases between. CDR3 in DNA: TGTGCCACCAGCAGCAAGATAAGGGACGAGGGGGAGCAGTTCTTC. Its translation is CATSSKIRDEGEQFF.

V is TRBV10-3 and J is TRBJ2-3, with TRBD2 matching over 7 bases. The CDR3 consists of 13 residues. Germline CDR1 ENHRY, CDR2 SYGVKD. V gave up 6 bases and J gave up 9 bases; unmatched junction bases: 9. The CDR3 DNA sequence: TGTGCCATCAGCGGTCTTACCGGGGGGACGCAGTATTTT. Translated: CAISGLTGGTQYF.

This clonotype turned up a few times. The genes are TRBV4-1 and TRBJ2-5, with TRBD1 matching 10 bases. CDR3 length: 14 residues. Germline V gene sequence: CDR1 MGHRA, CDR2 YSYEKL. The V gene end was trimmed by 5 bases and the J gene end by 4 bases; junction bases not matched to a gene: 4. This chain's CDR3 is CASSERTGGETQYF. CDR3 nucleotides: TGCGCCAGCAGCGAAAGGACAGGGGGAGAGACCCAGTACTTC.

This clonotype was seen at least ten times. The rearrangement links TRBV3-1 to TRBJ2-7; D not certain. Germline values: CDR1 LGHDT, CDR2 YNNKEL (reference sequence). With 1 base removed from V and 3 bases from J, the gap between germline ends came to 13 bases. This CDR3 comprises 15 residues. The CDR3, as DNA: TGTGCCAGCAGCCAAGTCCCCCAAATGATCTACGAGCAGTACTTC. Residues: CASSQVPQMIYEQYF.

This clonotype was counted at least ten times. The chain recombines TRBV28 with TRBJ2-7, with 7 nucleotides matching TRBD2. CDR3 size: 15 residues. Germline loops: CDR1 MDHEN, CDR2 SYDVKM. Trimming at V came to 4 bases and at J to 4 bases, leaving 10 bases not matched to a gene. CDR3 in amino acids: CASSSAGVSEYEQYF. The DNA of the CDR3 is TGTGCCAGCAGTTCTGCGGGAGTCAGTGAGTACGAGCAGTACTTC. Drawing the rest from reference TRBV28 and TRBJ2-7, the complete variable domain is DVKVTQSSRYLVKRTGEKVFLECVQDMDHENMFWYRQDPGLGLRLIYFSYDVKMKEKGDIPEGYSVSREKKERFSLILESASTNQTSMYLCASSSAGVSEYEQYFGPGTRLTVT.

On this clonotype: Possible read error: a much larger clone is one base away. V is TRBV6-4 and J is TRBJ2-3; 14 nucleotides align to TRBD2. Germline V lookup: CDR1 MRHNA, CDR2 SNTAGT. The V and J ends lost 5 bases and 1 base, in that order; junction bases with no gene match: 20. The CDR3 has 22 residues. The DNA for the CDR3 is TGTGCCAGCAGTTCACAGGAACCTGGGACTAGCGGGGGACTCAAATGCACAGATACGCAGTATTTT. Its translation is CASSSQEPGTSGGLKCTDTQYF.

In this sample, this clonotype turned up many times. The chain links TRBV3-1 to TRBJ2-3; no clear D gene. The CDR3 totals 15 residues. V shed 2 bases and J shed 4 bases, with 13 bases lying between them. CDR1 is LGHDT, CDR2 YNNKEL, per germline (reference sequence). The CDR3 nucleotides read TGTGCCAGCAGCCAATACCGGAGCCCCGCAGATACGCAGTATTTT. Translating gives CASSQYRSPADTQYF.

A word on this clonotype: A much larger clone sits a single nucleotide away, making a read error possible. The CDR3 region is CSASLRDRSEKLFF. The CDR3 DNA reads TGCAGTGCTAGCCTCCGGGACAGGAGTGAAAAACTGTTTTTT. V gene TRBV20-1 combines with J gene TRBJ1-4; 8 bases map to TRBD1. There are 14 residues in the CDR3. V was clipped by 3 bases and J by 7 bases; unmatched bases: 7. Per germline, CDR1 DFQATT and CDR2 SNEGSKA (reference sequence).

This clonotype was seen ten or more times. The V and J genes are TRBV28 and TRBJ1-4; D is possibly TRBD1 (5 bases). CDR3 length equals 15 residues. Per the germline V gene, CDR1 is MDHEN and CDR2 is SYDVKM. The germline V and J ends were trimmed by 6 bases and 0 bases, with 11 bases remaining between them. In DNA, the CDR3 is TGTGCCAGCAGACCCCAGGGTGCAACTAATGAAAAACTGTTTTTT. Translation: CASRPQGATNEKLFF.

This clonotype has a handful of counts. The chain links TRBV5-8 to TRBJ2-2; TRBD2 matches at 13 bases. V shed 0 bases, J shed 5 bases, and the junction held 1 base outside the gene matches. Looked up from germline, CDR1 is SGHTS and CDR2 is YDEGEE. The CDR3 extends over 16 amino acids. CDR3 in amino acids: CASSLGGLAGTGELFF. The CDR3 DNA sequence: TGTGCCAGCAGCTTGGGGGGACTAGCGGGAACCGGGGAGCTGTTTTTT. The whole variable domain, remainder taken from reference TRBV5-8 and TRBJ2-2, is EAGVTQSPTHLIKTRGQQATLRCSPISGHTSVYWYQQALGLGLQFLLWYDEGEERNRGNFPPRFSGRQFPNYSSELNVNALELEDSALYLCASSLGGLAGTGELFFGEGSRLTVL.

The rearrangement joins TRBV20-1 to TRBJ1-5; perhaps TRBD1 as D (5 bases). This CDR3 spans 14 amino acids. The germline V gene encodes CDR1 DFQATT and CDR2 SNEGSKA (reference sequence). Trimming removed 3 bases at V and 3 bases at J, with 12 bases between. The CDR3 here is CSASRGRINQPQHF. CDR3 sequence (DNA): TGCAGTGCTAGTCGGGGACGGATCAATCAGCCCCAGCATTTT.

The CDR3 sequence: CASRHRLAGGSLYEQYF. For the CDR3, the DNA is TGTGCCAGCAGGCACCGACTAGCGGGAGGTTCTCTTTACGAGCAGTACTTC. V gene TRBV28 combines with J gene TRBJ2-7; 13 bases are a match to TRBD2. CDR3 length equals 17 residues. Germline V lookup: CDR1 MDHEN, CDR2 SYDVKM. Unmatched junction bases numbered 12, after V lost 6 bases and J lost 4 bases.

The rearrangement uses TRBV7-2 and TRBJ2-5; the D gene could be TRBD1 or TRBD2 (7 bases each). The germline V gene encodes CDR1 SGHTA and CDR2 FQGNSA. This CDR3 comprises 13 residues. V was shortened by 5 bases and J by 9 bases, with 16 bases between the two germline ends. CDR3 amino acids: CASSNQGGEAQYF. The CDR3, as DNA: TGTGCCAGCAGCAACCAGGGGGGGGAGGCCCAGTACTTC.